Shown below are 9 T cell receptor beta chains from a single sample sequenced in a study of CXCR3-negative and CXCR3-positive naive CD8 T cells. Overall study findings and caveats: Compared with CXCR3-negative naive cells, CXCR3-positive naive cells showed more hydrophobic TRB CDR3s.

Their specific antigens are unknown. The method, 5' RACE with UMI labels, was used to prepare the TRB cDNA libraries. TCRdb reprocessed the 5' RACE reads and keeps a single row for each CDR3 protein, giving no DNA. The sample data list around 4,500 distinct CDR3 sequences. The sample was naive CXCR3+ CD8+ T cells from blood. Subset meaning: CD45RO-CCR7+CD27+CD95- naive CD8+ T cells expressing CXCR3 (TNR3+). Receptors were obtained from a human donor in good health. Some clones in this sample may be carry-over from other donors' samples.

By frequency, this clonotype registers medium-sized (0.01 to 0.1%). This chain connects TRBV4-1 to TRBJ1-1; TCRdb's assignment of TRBD1 cannot be checked, as there is no DNA. The CDR3 consists of 16 residues. Germline CDR1 reads MGHRA; CDR2 reads YSYEKL. The CDR3 reads CASSHYTGQRNTEAFF.

The V call is TRBV11-2, the J call TRBJ2-5; TCRdb proposes TRBD1, but this gene call is untestable without DNA. Germline-derived CDR1 and CDR2 are SGHAT and FQNNGV. The CDR3 extends over 16 amino acids. CDR3: CASSHLQGLGVETQYF.

Judged by frequency, this clonotype is medium-sized. The chain uses TRBV28 and TRBJ2-3; no DNA is available, so the TRBD1 call from TCRdb remains unchecked. This CDR3 contains 13 residues. Germline loops: CDR1 MDHEN, CDR2 SYDVKM. The CDR3: CASLPGAGVTQYF.

The chain has TRBV20-1 and TRBJ1-1; the TCRdb D gene call, TRBD1, has no DNA to confirm it. This CDR3 has 12 amino acids. Germline V gene data show CDR1 as DFQATT and CDR2 as SNEGSKA (reference sequence). The CDR3 spells CSASDRGAEAFF.

The chain is built from TRBV14 and TRBJ2-2. This CDR3 has 14 residues. CDR1 is SGHDN, CDR2 FVKESK, per germline. The CDR3 sequence is CASSQDSYTGELFF.

Its frequency marks this clonotype as large. The V and J genes are TRBV2 and TRBJ2-3. CDR3 length: 16 amino acids. Germline values: CDR1 SNHLY, CDR2 FYNNEI. CDR3 sequence reads: CASSEGLSLYTDTQYF. Together with reference TRBV2 and TRBJ2-3, the CDR3 gives the full variable domain: EPEVTQTPSHQVTQMGQEVILRCVPISNHLYFYWYRQILGQKVEFLVSFYNNEISEKSEIFDDQFSVERPDGSNFTLKIRSTKLEDSAMYFCASSEGLSLYTDTQYFGPGTRLTVL.

The chain combines TRBV3-1 with TRBJ2-7; TCRdb designates TRBD1, a call that cannot be tested without DNA. The CDR3 has 17 amino acids. In germline, CDR1 is LGHDT, CDR2 YNNKEL (reference sequence). The CDR3 protein is CASSQMTARPLSYEQYF.

Frequency places this clonotype as medium-sized. The rearrangement uses TRBV28 and TRBJ2-1; TCRdb gives TRBD1 as the D gene, but with no DNA this cannot be confirmed. The germline gives CDR1 MDHEN, CDR2 SYDVKM. The CDR3 loop spans 15 amino acids. Here the CDR3 reads CASLKGRPVGNEQFF.

The gene calls are TRBV6-2 or TRBV6-3 and TRBJ2-1. The length of the CDR3 is 17 residues. Germline assignment: CDR1 MNHEY and CDR2 SVGEGT. The CDR3 region is CASSYLAGISSYNEQFF.